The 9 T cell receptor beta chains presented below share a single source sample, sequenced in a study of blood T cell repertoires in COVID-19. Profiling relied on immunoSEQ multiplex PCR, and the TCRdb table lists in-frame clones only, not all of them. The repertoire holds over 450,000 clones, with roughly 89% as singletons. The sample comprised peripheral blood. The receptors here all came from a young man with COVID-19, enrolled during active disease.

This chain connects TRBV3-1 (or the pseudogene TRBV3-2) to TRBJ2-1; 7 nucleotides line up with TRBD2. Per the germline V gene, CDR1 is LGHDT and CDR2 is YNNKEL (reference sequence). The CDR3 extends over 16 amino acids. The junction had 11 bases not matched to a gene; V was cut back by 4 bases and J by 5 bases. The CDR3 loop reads CASSLSSSGPHNEQFF. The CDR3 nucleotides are TGTGCCAGCAGCCTCTCAAGTAGCGGGCCCCACAATGAGCAGTTCTTC.

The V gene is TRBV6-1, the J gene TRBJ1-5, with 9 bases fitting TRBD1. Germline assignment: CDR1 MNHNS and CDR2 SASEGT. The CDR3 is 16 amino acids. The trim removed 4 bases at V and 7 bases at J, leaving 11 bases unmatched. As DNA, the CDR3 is TGTGCCAGCAGTGCCCTGGACAGGGGTCGGGGGCAGCCCCAGCATTTT. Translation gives CASSALDRGRGQPQHF.

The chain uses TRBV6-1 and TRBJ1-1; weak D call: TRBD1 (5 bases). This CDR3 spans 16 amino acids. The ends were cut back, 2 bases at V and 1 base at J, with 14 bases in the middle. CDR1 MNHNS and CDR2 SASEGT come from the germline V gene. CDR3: CASSEPPGLGNTEAFF. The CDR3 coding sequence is TGTGCCAGCAGTGAACCCCCAGGGTTGGGGAACACTGAAGCTTTCTTT.

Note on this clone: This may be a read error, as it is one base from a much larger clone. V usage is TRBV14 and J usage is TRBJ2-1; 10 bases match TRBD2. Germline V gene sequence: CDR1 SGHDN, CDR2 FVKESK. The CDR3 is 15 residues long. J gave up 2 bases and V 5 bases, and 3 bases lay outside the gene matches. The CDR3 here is CASSVTSGPYNEQFF. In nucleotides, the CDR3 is TGTGCCAGCAGCGTGACTAGCGGGCCCTACAATGAGCAGTTCTTC.

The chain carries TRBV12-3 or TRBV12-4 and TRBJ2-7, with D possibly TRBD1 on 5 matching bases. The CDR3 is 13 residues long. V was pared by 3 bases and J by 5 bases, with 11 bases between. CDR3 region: CASSFQGFHEQYF. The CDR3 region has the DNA TGTGCCAGCAGTTTTCAGGGATTCCACGAGCAGTACTTC.

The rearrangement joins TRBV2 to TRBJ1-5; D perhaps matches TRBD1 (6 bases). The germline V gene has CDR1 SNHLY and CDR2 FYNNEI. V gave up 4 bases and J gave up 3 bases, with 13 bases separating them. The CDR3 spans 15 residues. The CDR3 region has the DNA TGTGCCAGCAGTGCCACAGGGATCGTCAATCAGCCCCAGCATTTT. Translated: CASSATGIVNQPQHF.

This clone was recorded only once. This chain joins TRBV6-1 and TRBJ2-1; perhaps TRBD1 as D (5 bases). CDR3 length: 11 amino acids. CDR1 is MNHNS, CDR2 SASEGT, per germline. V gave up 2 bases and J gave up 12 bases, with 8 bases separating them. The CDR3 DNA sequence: TGTGCCAGCAGTGAAAACCAGGGGCAGTTCTTC. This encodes CASSENQGQFF.

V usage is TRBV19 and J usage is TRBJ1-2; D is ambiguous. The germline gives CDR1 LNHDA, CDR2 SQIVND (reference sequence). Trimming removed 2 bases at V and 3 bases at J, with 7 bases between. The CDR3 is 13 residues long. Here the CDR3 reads CASSISDYYGYTF. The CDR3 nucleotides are TGTGCCAGTAGTATATCGGACTACTATGGCTACACCTTC.

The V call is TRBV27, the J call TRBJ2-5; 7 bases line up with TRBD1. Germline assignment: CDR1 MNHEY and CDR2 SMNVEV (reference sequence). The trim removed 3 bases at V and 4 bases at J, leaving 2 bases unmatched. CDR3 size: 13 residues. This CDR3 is CASSFTGVETQYF. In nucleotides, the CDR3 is TGTGCCAGCAGTTTTACAGGGGTAGAGACCCAGTACTTC.